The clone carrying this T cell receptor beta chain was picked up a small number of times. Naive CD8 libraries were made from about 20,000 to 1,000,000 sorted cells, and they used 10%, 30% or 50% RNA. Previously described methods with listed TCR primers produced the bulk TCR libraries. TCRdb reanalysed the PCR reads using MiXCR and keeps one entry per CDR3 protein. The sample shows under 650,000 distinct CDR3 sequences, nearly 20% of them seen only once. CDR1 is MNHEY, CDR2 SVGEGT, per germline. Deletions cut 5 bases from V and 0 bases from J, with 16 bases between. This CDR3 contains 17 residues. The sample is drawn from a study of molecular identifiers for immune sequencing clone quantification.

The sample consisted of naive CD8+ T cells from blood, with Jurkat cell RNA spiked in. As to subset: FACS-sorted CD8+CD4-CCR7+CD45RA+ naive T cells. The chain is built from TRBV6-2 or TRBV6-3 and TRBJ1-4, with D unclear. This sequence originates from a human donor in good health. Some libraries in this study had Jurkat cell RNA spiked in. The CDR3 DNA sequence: TGTGCCAGCAGTCATAACCCGTTCGTCACAACTAATGAAAAACTGTTTTTT. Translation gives CASSHNPFVTTNEKLFF.